These 21 T cell receptor beta chains were sequenced from one sample in a study of CD8 T cells in ankylosing spondylitis. A single record per CDR3 protein comes from TCRdb applying MiXCR to the 5' RACE reads. The sample contains 220,000 or so distinct CDR3 sequences, 18% of which appear only once. No antigen has been assigned to these receptors. Findings of the study overall: Apparently characteristic of ankylosing spondylitis blood was a TCR beta motif (about 8 highly homologous variants).

What was sequenced was blood, either unsorted or a sorted T cell fraction (not recorded which). Receptors were obtained from a male donor with ankylosing spondylitis.

V gene TRBV12-3 or TRBV12-4 combines with J gene TRBJ1-2; a possible D gene is TRBD1 (5 bases). The CDR3 runs to 15 residues. The ends were cut back, 3 bases at V and 4 bases at J, with 15 bases in the middle. The CDR3 here is CASSFGGGGPYGYTF. CDR3 in DNA: TGTGCCAGCAGTTTCGGTGGGGGAGGACCCTATGGCTACACCTTC.

The table lists this clonotype with a few counts. This chain uses TRBV7-6 with TRBJ2-1; 11 positions agree with TRBD2. Germline V gene data show CDR1 as SGHVS and CDR2 as FNYEAQ. This CDR3 contains 18 residues. V lost 1 base to trimming and J lost 2 bases; unmatched junction nucleotides: 7. DNA for the CDR3: TGTGCCAGCAGCTTAGGGGGGAGTAGCGGGAGGGCCTACAATGAGCAGTTCTTC. This encodes CASSLGGSSGRAYNEQFF. Full variable domain (missing parts from reference TRBV7-6 and TRBJ2-1): GAGVSQSPRYKVTKRGQDVALRCDPISGHVSLYWYRQALGQGPEFLTYFNYEAQQDKSGLPNDRFSAERPEGSISTLTIQRTEQRDSAMYRCASSLGGSSGRAYNEQFFGPGTRLTVL.

The DNA for the CDR3 is TGCAGCGTTGAGTTGGGGGCGCAAGGGCCGGGGACTGAAGCTTTCTTT. As protein: CSVELGAQGPGTEAFF. The chain couples TRBV29-1 to TRBJ1-1, with D perhaps TRBD1 (6 bases). The CDR3 sequence is 16 residues long. Trimming removed 3 bases from V and 5 bases from J, with 22 bases in between. Germline V gene sequence: CDR1 SQVTM, CDR2 ANQGSEA.

CDR3 sequence reads: CASSYSGTGVTDTQYF. CDR3 DNA: TGTGCCAGCAGTTACTCCGGGACAGGGGTCACAGATACGCAGTATTTT. V is TRBV6-5 and J is TRBJ2-3, with TRBD1 matching 10 bases. Germline CDR1 and CDR2: MNHEY and SVGAGI. V shed 0 bases and J 2 bases; nucleotides not matched to a gene: 2. The CDR3 spans 16 residues.

This clonotype appeared a few times. This chain joins TRBV7-2 and TRBJ2-2; D call uncertain. Per germline, CDR1 SGHTA and CDR2 FQGNSA. The V and J ends lost 6 bases and 8 bases respectively, with 7 bases between them. The CDR3 loop spans 11 amino acids. CDR3 DNA sequence: TGTGCCAGCAGATCCTTGGGGGAGCTGTTTTTT. Translation gives CASRSLGELFF.

This clonotype was seen more than once but under ten times. The genes are TRBV6-5 and TRBJ1-1, with 7 bases lining up with TRBD1. The CDR3 runs 17 residues. Germline lookup yields CDR1 MNHEY and CDR2 SVGAGI. V shed 2 bases, J shed 2 bases, and the junction held 11 bases outside the gene matches. In DNA form, the CDR3 reads TGTGCCAGCAGTTACAGGGCAGGGGGGACCCTAAACACTGAAGCTTTCTTT. It yields the protein CASSYRAGGTLNTEAFF.

This rearrangement joins TRBV28 to TRBJ2-7; D gene uncertain. The CDR3 runs 14 residues. In germline, CDR1 is MDHEN, CDR2 SYDVKM. V was trimmed by 2 bases and J by 6 bases, leaving 14 bases between them. CDR3 nucleotides: TGTGCCAGCAGTTTAACGGGTTCGAGTTTCGAGCAGTACTTC. This codes for CASSLTGSSFEQYF.

This clonotype was found a few times. The J gene is TRBJ2-5, the V gene TRBV4-1; D is unresolved. Trimming stripped 1 base from V and 2 bases from J, with 5 bases between. CDR3 length equals 13 residues. Germline CDR1 reads MGHRA; CDR2 reads YSYEKL. The CDR3: CASSQGIQETQYF. CDR3 sequence (DNA): TGCGCCAGCAGCCAAGGGATACAAGAGACCCAGTACTTC.

V and J are TRBV15 and TRBJ2-1; 9 nucleotides align to TRBD2. V was pared by 6 bases and J by 6 bases, with 6 bases of the junction left unmatched. Germline CDR1 and CDR2: LNHNV and YYDKDF (reference sequence). The CDR3 totals 14 residues. The DNA for the CDR3 is TGTGCCACCAGGAGTAGCGGGAGCGCCAATGAGCAGTTCTTC. This codes for CATRSSGSANEQFF.

The chain recombines TRBV7-2 with TRBJ1-2, with 7 bases lining up with TRBD1. The CDR3 is made up of 15 amino acids. Germline trimming cut 6 bases from V and 4 bases from J; bases unmatched to any gene: 11. In germline, CDR1 is SGHTA, CDR2 FQGNSA. In DNA form, the CDR3 reads TGTGCCAGCAGTCCACCAGGGGGTGGGGGCTATGGCTACACCTTC. It encodes CASSPPGGGGYGYTF.

The chain employs TRBV29-1 and TRBJ1-5, with D perhaps matching TRBD1 (6 bases). The germline V and J ends were trimmed by 6 bases and 10 bases, with 19 bases remaining between them. This CDR3 has 13 amino acids. Germline CDR1 SQVTM, CDR2 ANQGSEA. CDR3: CSVQPGAWGPQHF. In DNA form, the CDR3 reads TGCAGCGTGCAACCAGGGGCTTGGGGTCCCCAGCATTTT.

The chain joins TRBV4-3 to TRBJ1-4, with unresolved D. CDR3 length equals 15 residues. CDR1 LGHNA and CDR2 YSLEER come from the germline V gene. The germline V and J ends were trimmed by 0 bases and 3 bases, with 8 bases remaining between them. This CDR3 is CASSQDGLPNEKLFF. The CDR3 DNA follows: TGCGCCAGCAGCCAAGACGGGCTTCCTAATGAAAAACTGTTTTTT.

The chain has TRBV7-8 and TRBJ1-5; 9 nucleotides match TRBD1. Germline assignment: CDR1 SGHVS and CDR2 FQNEAQ. The V and J ends lost 3 bases and 6 bases, in that order; junction bases with no gene match: 6. This CDR3 is built from 15 residues. DNA of the CDR3: TGTGCCAGCAGCTTGGACACAGGGGGCAGTCAGCCCCAGCATTTT. It specifies CASSLDTGGSQPQHF.

J is TRBJ2-5 and V is TRBV9; the D gene is possibly TRBD1 (5 bases). CDR1 and CDR2 (germline): SGDLS, YYNGEE. V was clipped by 0 bases and J by 4 bases, with 7 bases between them. The CDR3 runs to 13 residues. This CDR3 is CASSVGGTETQYF. The CDR3 DNA is TGTGCCAGCAGCGTAGGGGGCACAGAGACCCAGTACTTC.

This clonotype was seen a few times. The chain combines TRBV9 with TRBJ2-1, with unresolved D. The germline V and J ends were trimmed by 3 bases and 0 bases, with 10 bases remaining between them. This CDR3 is built from 15 residues. Germline assignment: CDR1 SGDLS and CDR2 YYNGEE. The CDR3 sequence is CASSGSESSYNEQFF. The CDR3 DNA follows: TGTGCCAGCAGCGGGAGCGAAAGCTCCTACAATGAGCAGTTCTTC.

This clonotype was observed a few times. The V gene is TRBV12-3 or TRBV12-4, the J gene TRBJ2-2; 12 bases are a match to TRBD2. V gave up 2 bases and J gave up 6 bases; unmatched junction bases: 1. The CDR3 has 15 residues. CDR3 amino acids: CASSLLAGGPGELFF. The CDR3 DNA sequence: TGTGCCAGCAGTTTACTAGCGGGAGGGCCCGGGGAGCTGTTTTTT.

This clonotype occurred many times. This rearrangement joins TRBV29-1 to TRBJ2-7; no definite D call. From germline, CDR1 is SQVTM and CDR2 ANQGSEA. V lost 6 bases and J 0 bases, leaving 12 bases between the germline ends. There are 13 residues in the CDR3. The CDR3 DNA follows: TGCAGCGTGATTGACACCAGCTCCTACGAGCAGTACTTC. Its translation: CSVIDTSSYEQYF.

This clonotype was counted a few times. The rearrangement joins TRBV9 to TRBJ2-2, with 9 bases aligning to TRBD1. Germline V gives CDR1 SGDLS, CDR2 YYNGEE. The V gene end was trimmed by 4 bases and the J gene end by 3 bases; junction bases not matched to a gene: 7. The CDR3 runs 16 residues. CDR3 region: CASSSRDRDDTGELFF. In DNA, the CDR3 is TGTGCCAGCAGCTCAAGGGACAGGGATGACACCGGGGAGCTGTTTTTT. The full variable domain, its missing parts supplied by reference TRBV9 and TRBJ2-2, is DSGVTQTPKHLITATGQRVTLRCSPRSGDLSVYWYQQSLDQGLQFLIQYYNGEERAKGNILERFSAQQFPDLHSELNLSSLELGDSALYFCASSSRDRDDTGELFFGEGSRLTVL.

J is TRBJ1-2 and V is TRBV4-1; D unclear. V was pared by 4 bases and J by 6 bases, with 12 bases between. The germline CDR1 and CDR2 sequences are MGHRA and YSYEKL. This CDR3 is 13 amino acids long. As DNA, the CDR3 is TGCGCCAGCAGCCTCACTGGTTTAGATGGCTACACCTTC. Translated, it gives CASSLTGLDGYTF.

The CDR3 sequence is CASSRQGPGGYNEQFF. The CDR3 region has the DNA TGTGCCAGCAGTCGACAGGGCCCCGGGGGGTACAATGAGCAGTTCTTC. The chain couples TRBV12-3 or TRBV12-4 to TRBJ2-1; either TRBD1 or TRBD2 may supply D (7 bases each). Deletions cut 5 bases from V and 4 bases from J, with 18 bases between. The CDR3 covers 16 residues.

This clonotype was counted many times. Mismatch with germline at one junction end may stem from a read error. The chain links TRBV7-7 to TRBJ2-7, with 10 bases lining up with TRBD1. The V gene's germline CDR1 is SSHAT and CDR2 FNYEAQ (reference sequence). This CDR3 region has 14 residues. CDR3 region: CASSYRDRGYEQYF. The CDR3, as DNA: TGTGCTAGCAGCTACCGGGACAGGGGCTACGAGCAGTACTTC.